This TCR beta chain was sequenced in a study of cytomegalovirus exposure and HLA in healthy donors. About the research overall: Findings of an earlier analysis included over 95 million unique TCR beta sequences from 170 million or so T cells.

The donors comprised healthy bone marrow donors. Findings and limits, study-wide: Overall, about 160 TCR beta chains were annotated as cytomegalovirus-associated.

Germline V CDR1 and CDR2: LGHNA, YNFKEQ. CDR3 length: 19 residues. Trimming took off 3 bases at V and 10 bases at J, with 33 bases between the two ends. This clone turned up a few times. Its antigen is currently unknown. The PCR made use of 60 Vbeta and 13 Jbeta primers. The method was immunoSEQ multiplex PCR; TCRdb's version includes in-frame clones alone and lacks a portion of them. The sample yields 110,000 or so clones, over 55% seen once. Sequenced input: PBMCs. The chain links TRBV4-2 to TRBJ1-1; D is perhaps TRBD1 (6 bases). The TCR comes from a young man in good health and CMV-seropositive. DNA for the CDR3: TGTGCCAGCAGCCACGCCGTAGTCTCGTATTTGGGGGCTTCAAACGGAGCTTTCTTT. This sequence encodes CASSHAVVSYLGASNGAFF.